This T cell receptor (beta chain) was found in a study of cytomegalovirus exposure and HLA in healthy donors. To note about this clone: Its specificity is not known.

CDR1 is SEHNR and CDR2 is FQNEAQ in the germline V gene (reference sequence). The CDR3 spans 17 residues. After removal of 3 bases from V and 4 bases from J, the junction contained 10 bases not matched to a gene. With 60 Vbeta and 13 Jbeta primers, the PCR was carried out. Sequencing used immunoSEQ multiplex PCR; TCRdb keeps in-frame clones, though not all of them. The listing contains around 34,000 clones. Study conclusions and caveats: Presence/absence results assume similar sequencing depth per donor, which may not hold.

V gene TRBV7-9 combines with J gene TRBJ2-1; 9 bases fit TRBD1. This TCR derives from a middle-aged woman in good health and CMV-seropositive. The sequenced sample consisted of PBMCs. CDR3 sequence reads: CASSFQHRGPEYNEQFF. CDR3 nucleotides: TGTGCCAGCAGCTTCCAACACAGGGGGCCCGAATACAATGAGCAGTTCTTC.